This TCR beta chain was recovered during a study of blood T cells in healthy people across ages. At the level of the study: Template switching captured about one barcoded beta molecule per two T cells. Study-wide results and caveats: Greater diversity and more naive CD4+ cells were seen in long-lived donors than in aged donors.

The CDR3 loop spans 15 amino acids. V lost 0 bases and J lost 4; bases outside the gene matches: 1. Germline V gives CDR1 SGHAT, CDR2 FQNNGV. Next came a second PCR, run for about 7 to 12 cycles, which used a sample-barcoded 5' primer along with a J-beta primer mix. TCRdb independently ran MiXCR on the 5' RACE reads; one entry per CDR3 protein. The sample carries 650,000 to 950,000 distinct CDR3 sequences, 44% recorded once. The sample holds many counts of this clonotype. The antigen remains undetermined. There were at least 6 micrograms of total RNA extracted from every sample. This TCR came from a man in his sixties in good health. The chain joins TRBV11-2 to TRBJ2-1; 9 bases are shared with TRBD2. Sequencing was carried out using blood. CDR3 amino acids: CASSLESGGYNEQFF. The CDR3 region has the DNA TGTGCCAGCAGCTTAGAGAGCGGGGGGTACAATGAGCAGTTCTTC.